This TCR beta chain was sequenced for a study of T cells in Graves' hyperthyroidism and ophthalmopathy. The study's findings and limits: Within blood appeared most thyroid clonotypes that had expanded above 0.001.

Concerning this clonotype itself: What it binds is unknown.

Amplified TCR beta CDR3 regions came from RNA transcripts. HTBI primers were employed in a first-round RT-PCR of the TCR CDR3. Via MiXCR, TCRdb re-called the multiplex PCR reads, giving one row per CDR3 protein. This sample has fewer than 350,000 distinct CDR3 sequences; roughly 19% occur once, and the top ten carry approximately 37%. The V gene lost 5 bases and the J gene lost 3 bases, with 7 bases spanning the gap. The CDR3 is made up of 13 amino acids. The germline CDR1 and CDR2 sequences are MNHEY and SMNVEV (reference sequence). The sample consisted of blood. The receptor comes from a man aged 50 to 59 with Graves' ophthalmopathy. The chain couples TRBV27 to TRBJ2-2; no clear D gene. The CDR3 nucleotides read TGTGCCAGCAGTCCCTTGGACACCGGGGAGCTGTTTTTT. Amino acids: CASSPLDTGELFF.